This TCR beta chain comes out of a study of human T cells and chemical hapten exposure. Across the whole study: Diphenylcyclopropenone doses were given weekly to the scalps of patients across the approximately 24-week study. The variation in per-sample TCR yields arose mainly from small differences in pooled library volumes. Study-level results: PT1 expanded TCR numbers rose with patch test score.

The time point here: pre-sensitization, week 0. Treatment of the sample: therapeutic diphenylcyclopropenone sensitization with weekly scalp DPC. Every donor had alopecia and was 18 to 70 years old; all were suitable for DPC. Germline assignment: CDR1 DFQATT and CDR2 SNEGSKA (reference sequence). The CDR3 runs 9 residues. V was trimmed by 3 bases and J by 7 bases, leaving 3 bases between them. MiXCR was run by TCRdb on the RACE reads, yielding one entry per CDR3 protein. This sample has 250,000 to 300,000 distinct CDR3 sequences, with roughly 7.4% found just once. Worth noting for this clonotype: Its antigen is undetermined.

The rearrangement uses TRBV20-1 and TRBJ1-2, with D unresolved. This sequence originates from a man between 18 and 29 years old with alopecia areata. Some clones in this sample may be carry-over from other donors' samples. Sequenced here: whole blood, sampled in connection with sensitization to the hapten diphenylcyclopropenone (DPC). The CDR3 reads CSASFGYTF. The CDR3 coding sequence is TGCAGTGCTAGTTTTGGCTACACCTTC.